Each of the 26 T cell receptor beta chains below was sequenced from the same sample in a study of T cells after yellow fever vaccination. TCRdb re-derived calls from the 5' RACE reads in MiXCR, one entry per CDR3 protein. The sample has approximately 160,000 distinct CDR3 sequences, 6.2% seen once. Source: CD4+ T cells sorted from PBMCs, taken on the day of the first yellow fever vaccination. Receptors were obtained from a man younger than 30 who received the YFV17D yellow fever vaccine.

V and J are TRBV5-1 and TRBJ1-1; D uncertain. Germline-derived CDR1 and CDR2 are SGHRS and YFSETQ. The CDR3 length is 15 residues. The V end was cut by 2 bases, the J end by 5 bases, with 16 bases between. CDR3 DNA sequence: TGCGCCAGCAGCTTAATCTCCAGTGGTGGGACTGAAGCTTTCTTT. It yields the protein CASSLISSGGTEAFF.

This sequence joins TRBV5-1 and TRBJ1-1; 7 nucleotides align to TRBD1. Germline values: CDR1 SGHRS, CDR2 YFSETQ. This CDR3 has 13 amino acids. V shed 7 bases and J 7 bases; nucleotides not matched to a gene: 10. The CDR3 loop reads CASGNQGGDEAFF. The DNA for the CDR3 is TGCGCCAGCGGCAACCAGGGGGGAGATGAAGCTTTCTTT.

CDR3 in amino acids: CASSSSQLQETQYF. The CDR3 DNA is TGTGCCAGCAGCTCCAGCCAGTTACAAGAGACCCAGTACTTC. The chain combines TRBV7-2 with TRBJ2-5; D call uncertain. Deletions cut 4 bases from V and 2 bases from J, with 11 bases between. The CDR3 is 14 residues long. Germline V gives CDR1 SGHTA, CDR2 FQGNSA.

This clonotype occurred a few times. The chain is built from TRBV20-1 and TRBJ2-5; D is unresolved. The V end lost 6 bases, the J end lost 1 base, and 12 bases lay between the germline ends. The germline CDR1 and CDR2 sequences are DFQATT and SNEGSKA (reference sequence). The CDR3 is 13 residues long. CDR3 nucleotide sequence: TGCAGTGCCTCCCGGACGTTCCAAGAGACCCAGTACTTC. Protein sequence: CSASRTFQETQYF.

This clonotype was recorded many times. Here the CDR3 DNA reads TGTGCCAGCAGCCAATACCCGTCCAACGAGCAGTACTTC. This gives the protein CASSQYPSNEQYF. V usage is TRBV3-1 and J usage is TRBJ2-7; D call uncertain. V lost 2 bases, J lost 5 bases, and 10 bases lay in between. The CDR3 has 13 residues. Per germline, CDR1 LGHDT and CDR2 YNNKEL (reference sequence).

There are a few counts of this clonotype. The rearrangement uses TRBV5-4 and TRBJ2-7, with TRBD1 matching 7 bases. The junction had 11 bases not matched to a gene; V was cut back by 1 base and J by 1 base. This CDR3 region has 17 residues. In germline, CDR1 is SGHNT, CDR2 YYREEE (reference sequence). CDR3 bases: TGTGCCAGCAGCTTGACCCAGCTCAGGGGGAAATCCTACGAGCAGTACTTC. Encoded protein: CASSLTQLRGKSYEQYF.

This clonotype has at least ten counts. This chain's CDR3 is CASSPLNIVETQYF. Here the CDR3 DNA reads TGTGCCAGCAGCCCCTTAAACATCGTCGAGACCCAGTACTTC. V gene TRBV11-1 combines with J gene TRBJ2-5, with D unclear. CDR3 length: 14 amino acids. Trimming removed 5 bases at V and 5 bases at J, with 15 bases between. Germline V gene lookup returns CDR1 SGHAT and CDR2 FQDESV (reference sequence).

The chain recombines TRBV20-1 with TRBJ2-5, with a weak D call TRBD1 (6 bases). Looked up from germline, CDR1 is DFQATT and CDR2 is SNEGSKA (reference sequence). This CDR3 has 12 residues. The V and J ends lost 6 bases and 2 bases respectively, with 10 bases between them. CDR3 in DNA: TGCAGTGCGAGCACAGGGCAAGAGACCCAGTACTTC. It encodes CSASTGQETQYF.

This clonotype was seen ten or more times. This chain links TRBV9 with TRBJ2-5, with D hard to call. V was trimmed by 4 bases and J by 5 bases, leaving 12 bases between them. Germline CDR1 is SGDLS and CDR2 is YYNGEE. CDR3 size: 13 residues. The DNA for the CDR3 is TGTGCCAGCAGCCCCAGGCTGGGGGAGACCCAGTACTTC. Protein: CASSPRLGETQYF.

At least ten counts were recorded for this clonotype. The chain carries TRBV18 and TRBJ1-5; no definite D call. The germline CDR1 and CDR2 sequences are KGHSH and LQKENI. This CDR3 spans 13 amino acids. With 6 bases removed from V and 0 bases from J, the gap between germline ends came to 6 bases. CDR3 protein: CASSPASNQPQHF. The CDR3 DNA reads as TGTGCCAGCTCGCCGGCTAGCAATCAGCCCCAGCATTTT. The variable domain in full, completed from reference TRBV18 and TRBJ1-5, reads NAGVMQNPRHLVRRRGQEARLRCSPMKGHSHVYWYRQLPEEGLKFMVYLQKENIIDESGMPKERFSAEFPKEGPSILRIQQVVRGDSAAYFCASSPASNQPQHFGDGTRLSIL.

In its sample, this clonotype was seen many times. The CDR3 sequence is CASSLAGLAVDNEQFF. CDR3 in DNA: TGTGCCAGCAGCTTAGCCGGTCTAGCGGTTGATAATGAGCAGTTCTTC. The chain couples TRBV7-8 to TRBJ2-1; TRBD2 agrees at 7 bases. Germline V gene data show CDR1 as SGHVS and CDR2 as FQNEAQ. V shed 0 bases and J 7 bases; nucleotides not matched to a gene: 9. The CDR3 runs to 16 residues.

Ten or more counts support this clonotype. This CDR3 reads CASSLGAYNEQFF. CDR3 coding DNA: TGTGCCAGCAGCCTCGGGGCCTACAATGAGCAGTTCTTC. The rearrangement joins TRBV7-2 to TRBJ2-1, with D perhaps matching TRBD2 (5 bases). Looked up from germline, CDR1 is SGHTA and CDR2 is FQGNSA. This CDR3 comprises 13 residues. With 5 bases removed from V and 2 bases from J, the gap between germline ends came to 7 bases.

This clonotype appeared a few times. The chain carries TRBV5-1 and TRBJ1-5, with a possible D match to TRBD1 (5 bases). V lost 4 bases and J 5 bases, leaving 10 bases between the germline ends. CDR3 size: 13 residues. CDR1 and CDR2 from the germline V gene are SGHRS and YFSETQ. In DNA form, the CDR3 reads TGCGCCAGCAGCCTAATGACAGATCAGCCCCAGCATTTT. Its translation is CASSLMTDQPQHF. The full variable domain, with the rest looked up from reference TRBV5-1 and TRBJ1-5, is KAGVTQTPRYLIKTRGQQVTLSCSPISGHRSVSWYQQTPGQGLQFLFEYFSETQRNKGNFPGRFSGRQFSNSRSEMNVSTLELGDSALYLCASSLMTDQPQHFGDGTRLSIL.

In this sample, this clonotype turned up many times. The rearrangement links TRBV7-3 to TRBJ2-3, with a possible D match to TRBD2 (5 bases). The CDR3 totals 13 residues. Trimming left V 1 base short and J 5 bases short, with 7 bases between. Germline V gene lookup returns CDR1 SGHTA and CDR2 FQGTGA. In DNA, the CDR3 is TGTGCCAGCAGCTTAAGAGAGGGAGATACGCAGTATTTT. The encoded protein is CASSLREGDTQYF.

In its sample, this clonotype was seen a few times. The V call is TRBV7-3, the J call TRBJ1-1, with D uncertain. The germline V gene encodes CDR1 SGHTA and CDR2 FQGTGA. Trimming pared 5 bases from V and 1 base from J, leaving 8 bases between. The CDR3 sequence is 13 residues long. CDR3 in DNA: TGTGCCAGCAGCCTGCTACAGAACACTGAAGCTTTCTTT. Its protein is CASSLLQNTEAFF. Looking up the rest from reference TRBV7-3 and TRBJ1-1 gives the full variable domain: GAGVSQTPSNKVTEKGKYVELRCDPISGHTALYWYRQSLGQGPEFLIYFQGTGAADDSGLPNDRFFAVRPEGSVSTLKIQRTERGDSAVYLCASSLLQNTEAFFGQGTRLTVV.

The genes are TRBV2 and TRBJ1-5, with 8 bases fitting TRBD1. V trimming: 10 bases; J trimming: 0 bases; junction bases outside the gene matches: 8. Germline values: CDR1 SNHLY, CDR2 FYNNEI. There are 15 residues in the CDR3. The CDR3 sequence: CATQGEGFSNQPQHF. The CDR3 nucleotides are TGTGCCACACAGGGGGAAGGTTTTAGCAATCAGCCCCAGCATTTT.

This clonotype was observed many times. The CDR3: CASSPREGSGGYTF. The CDR3 nucleotides read TGTGCCAGCAGCCCCAGAGAGGGGAGTGGAGGCTACACCTTC. The V and J genes are TRBV7-3 and TRBJ1-2; D might be TRBD1 (5 bases). V was shortened by 5 bases and J by 8 bases, with 18 bases between the two germline ends. CDR1 and CDR2 (germline): SGHTA, FQGTGA. The CDR3 extends over 14 amino acids.

This clonotype showed up many times. The CDR3 loop is CASSLDRTSDTQYF. CDR3 in DNA: TGTGCCAGCAGCCTGGACAGGACGTCAGATACGCAGTATTTT. The chain employs TRBV7-9 and TRBJ2-3; 7 bases line up with TRBD1. The CDR3 is 14 residues long. V dropped 5 bases and J dropped 4; count of bases not matched to a gene: 6. The germline gives CDR1 SEHNR, CDR2 FQNEAQ (reference sequence).

This clonotype has only a few counts. The chain joins TRBV4-3 to TRBJ2-7, with a tentative D call TRBD1 (6 bases). Between the trimmed V and J ends, which lost 2 bases and 0 bases, there was a span of 8 bases. The CDR3 contains 14 residues. Per the germline V gene, CDR1 is LGHNA and CDR2 is YSLEER. CDR3 in DNA: TGCGCCAGCAGCCAAACAGGGAGCTCCTACGAGCAGTACTTC. Its translation is CASSQTGSSYEQYF.

This clonotype was counted only a few times. The genes are TRBV3-1 and TRBJ2-2, with D unclear. The ends were cut back, 4 bases at V and 9 bases at J, with 6 bases in the middle. Germline V lookup: CDR1 LGHDT, CDR2 YNNKEL (reference sequence). The CDR3 runs to 11 residues. This CDR3 reads CASSLGRELFF. DNA of the CDR3: TGTGCCAGCAGCCTTGGCAGGGAGCTGTTTTTT.

This clonotype has a count of ten or more. The chain couples TRBV18 to TRBJ2-1; a possible D gene is TRBD1 (5 bases). The CDR3 length is 13 residues. The germline CDR1 and CDR2 sequences are KGHSH and LQKENI. V lost 4 bases and J 4 bases, leaving 8 bases between the germline ends. The CDR3 here is CASSLTGYNEQFF. DNA of the CDR3: TGTGCCAGCTCACTAACAGGTTACAATGAGCAGTTCTTC.

This clonotype was seen at least ten times. The chain employs TRBV21-1 and TRBJ2-7; the D call TRBD1 from the table was never checked on the DNA. TRBV21-1 is an annotated pseudogene. CDR3 length: 11 residues. This CDR3 reads CASRSPGQKYV. CDR3 sequence (DNA): TGTGCCAGCAGGTCCCCGGGACAGAAGTACGTC.

This clonotype was counted many times. This sequence joins TRBV7-3 and TRBJ1-2, with D perhaps matching TRBD1 (5 bases). The CDR3 length is 13 residues. Looked up from germline, CDR1 is SGHTA and CDR2 is FQGTGA. V lost 3 bases, J lost 4 bases, and 9 bases lay in between. The CDR3 reads CASSFLGGYGYTF. The CDR3 DNA is TGTGCCAGCAGCTTTCTCGGGGGCTATGGCTACACCTTC. Combining the CDR3 with reference TRBV7-3 and TRBJ1-2 gives the whole variable domain GAGVSQTPSNKVTEKGKYVELRCDPISGHTALYWYRQSLGQGPEFLIYFQGTGAADDSGLPNDRFFAVRPEGSVSTLKIQRTERGDSAVYLCASSFLGGYGYTFGSGTRLTVV.

The rearrangement uses TRBV18 and TRBJ1-6; D gene ambiguous. V was clipped by 1 base and J by 5 bases, with 9 bases between them. The CDR3 length is 15 residues. Germline V gives CDR1 KGHSH, CDR2 LQKENI. DNA of the CDR3: TGTGCCAGCTCACCACGGCACAGAGATAATTCACCCCTCCACTTT. Translating gives CASSPRHRDNSPLHF.

The rearrangement joins TRBV7-2 to TRBJ1-4; maybe TRBD1 (5 bases). The germline V gene encodes CDR1 SGHTA and CDR2 FQGNSA. The CDR3 length is 13 residues. V lost 5 bases to trimming and J lost 6 bases, with 10 bases between them. CDR3 nucleotides: TGTGCCAGCAGCCTTGACAGCTATGAAAAACTGTTTTTT. Amino acid sequence: CASSLDSYEKLFF.

This clonotype was counted ten times or more. The chain couples TRBV7-2 to TRBJ2-6, with TRBD1 identical over 8 bases. Trimming took 3 bases from V and 2 from J; bases not matched to a gene: 0. This CDR3 spans 15 amino acids. Germline CDR1 is SGHTA and CDR2 is FQGNSA. CDR3 in amino acids: CASSLDRAGANVLTF. Written as DNA, the CDR3 is TGTGCCAGCAGCTTGGACAGGGCTGGGGCCAACGTCCTGACTTTC.